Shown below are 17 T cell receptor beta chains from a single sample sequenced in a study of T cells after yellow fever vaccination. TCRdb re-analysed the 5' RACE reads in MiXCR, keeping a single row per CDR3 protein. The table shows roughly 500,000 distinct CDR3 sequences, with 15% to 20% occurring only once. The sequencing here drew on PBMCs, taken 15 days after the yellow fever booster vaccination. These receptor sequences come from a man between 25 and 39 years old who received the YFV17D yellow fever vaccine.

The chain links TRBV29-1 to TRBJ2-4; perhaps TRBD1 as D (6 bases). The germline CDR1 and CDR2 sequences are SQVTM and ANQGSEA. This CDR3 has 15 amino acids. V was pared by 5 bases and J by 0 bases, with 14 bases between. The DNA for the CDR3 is TGCAGCGTTCTGGGGGCGAGAGAAGCCAAAAACATTCAGTACTTC. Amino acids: CSVLGAREAKNIQYF. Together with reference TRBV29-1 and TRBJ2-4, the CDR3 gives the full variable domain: SAVISQKPSRDICQRGTSLTIQCQVDSQVTMMFWYRQQPGQSLTLIATANQGSEATYESGFVIDKFPISRPNLTFSTLTVSNMSPEDSSIYLCSVLGAREAKNIQYFGAGTRLSVL.

The CDR3 DNA reads as TGTGCCACCAGTGATTTAGGGTTCCCTTTTAATGAGCAGTTCTTC. Amino acids: CATSDLGFPFNEQFF. This sequence joins TRBV24-1 and TRBJ2-1, with D uncertain. CDR3 length equals 15 residues. The V and J ends lost 1 base and 7 bases respectively, with 13 bases between them. Germline CDR1 reads KGHDR; CDR2 reads SFDVKD.

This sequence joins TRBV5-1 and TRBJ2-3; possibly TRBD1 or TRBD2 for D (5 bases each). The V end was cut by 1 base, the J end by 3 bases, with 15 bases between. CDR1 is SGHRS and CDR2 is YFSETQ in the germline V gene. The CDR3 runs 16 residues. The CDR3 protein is CASSLTWGSRTDTQYF. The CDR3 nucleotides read TGCGCCAGCAGCTTGACGTGGGGGTCGCGGACAGATACGCAGTATTTT.

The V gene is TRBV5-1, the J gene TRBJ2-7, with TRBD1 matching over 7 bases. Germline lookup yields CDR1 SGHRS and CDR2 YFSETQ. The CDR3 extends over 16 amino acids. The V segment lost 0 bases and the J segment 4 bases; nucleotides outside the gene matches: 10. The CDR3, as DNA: TGCGCCAGCAGCTTGGTCTACAGGGGAGTAATATACGAGCAGTACTTC. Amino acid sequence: CASSLVYRGVIYEQYF. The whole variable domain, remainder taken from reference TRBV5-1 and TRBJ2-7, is KAGVTQTPRYLIKTRGQQVTLSCSPISGHRSVSWYQQTPGQGLQFLFEYFSETQRNKGNFPGRFSGRQFSNSRSEMNVSTLELGDSALYLCASSLVYRGVIYEQYFGPGTRLTVT.

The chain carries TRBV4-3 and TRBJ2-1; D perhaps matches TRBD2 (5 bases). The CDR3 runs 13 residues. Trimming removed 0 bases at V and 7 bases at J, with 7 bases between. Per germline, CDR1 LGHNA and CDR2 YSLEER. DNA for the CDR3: TGCGCCAGCAGCCAAGATTGGGAGAATGAGCAGTTCTTC. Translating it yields CASSQDWENEQFF.

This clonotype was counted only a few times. The CDR3 DNA reads TGCAGTGCTACCGACAGGGAAAGCGGGGAGCTGTTTTTT. Its translation is CSATDRESGELFF. The chain links TRBV20-1 to TRBJ2-2, with TRBD1 matching over 7 bases. Germline V CDR1 and CDR2: DFQATT, SNEGSKA (reference sequence). CDR3 size: 13 residues. J gave up 7 bases and V 4 bases, and 6 bases lay outside the gene matches.

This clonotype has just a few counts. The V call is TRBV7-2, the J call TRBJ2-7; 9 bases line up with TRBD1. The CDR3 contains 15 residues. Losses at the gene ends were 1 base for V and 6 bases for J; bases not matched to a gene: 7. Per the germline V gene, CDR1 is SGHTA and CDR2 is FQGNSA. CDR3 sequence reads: CASSLVTGGSVEQYF. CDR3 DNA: TGTGCCAGCAGCTTAGTAACAGGGGGCTCGGTCGAGCAGTACTTC. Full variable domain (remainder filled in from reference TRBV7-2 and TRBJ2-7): GAGVSQSPSNKVTEKGKDVELRCDPISGHTALYWYRQSLGQGLEFLIYFQGNSAPDKSGLPSDRFSAERTGGSVSTLTIQRTQQEDSAVYLCASSLVTGGSVEQYFGPGTRLTVT.

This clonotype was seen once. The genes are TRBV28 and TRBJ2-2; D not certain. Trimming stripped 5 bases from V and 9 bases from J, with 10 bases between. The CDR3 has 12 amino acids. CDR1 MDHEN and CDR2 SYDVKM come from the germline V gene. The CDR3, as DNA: TGTGCCAGCAGTAATCCCGCCCGGGAGCTGTTTTTT. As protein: CASSNPARELFF.

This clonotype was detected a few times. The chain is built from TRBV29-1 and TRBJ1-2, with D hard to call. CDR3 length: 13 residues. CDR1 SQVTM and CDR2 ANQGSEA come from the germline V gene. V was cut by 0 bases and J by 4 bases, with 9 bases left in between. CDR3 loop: CSVEDGSIYGYTF. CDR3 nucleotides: TGCAGCGTTGAAGACGGCAGCATCTATGGCTACACCTTC.

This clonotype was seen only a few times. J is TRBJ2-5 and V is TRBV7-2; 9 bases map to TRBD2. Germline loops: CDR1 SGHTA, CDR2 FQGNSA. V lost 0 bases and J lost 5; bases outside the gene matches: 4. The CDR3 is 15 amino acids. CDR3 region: CASSLAGTSKETQYF. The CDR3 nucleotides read TGTGCCAGCAGCTTAGCCGGGACTAGCAAGGAGACCCAGTACTTC.

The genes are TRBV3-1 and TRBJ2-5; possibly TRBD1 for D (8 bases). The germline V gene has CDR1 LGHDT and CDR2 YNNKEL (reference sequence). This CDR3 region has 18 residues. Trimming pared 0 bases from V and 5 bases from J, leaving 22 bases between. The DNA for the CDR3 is TGTGCCAGCAGCCAAGAGTACGGGGGGACAGGCCTCCGGGAGACCCAGTACTTC. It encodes CASSQEYGGTGLRETQYF.

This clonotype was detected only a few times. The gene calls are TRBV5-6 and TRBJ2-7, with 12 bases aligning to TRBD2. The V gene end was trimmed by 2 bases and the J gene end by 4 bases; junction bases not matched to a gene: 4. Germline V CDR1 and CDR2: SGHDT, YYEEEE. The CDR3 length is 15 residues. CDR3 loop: CASSLRLAGEYEQYF. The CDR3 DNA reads TGTGCCAGCAGCTTAAGACTAGCGGGAGAGTACGAGCAGTACTTC.

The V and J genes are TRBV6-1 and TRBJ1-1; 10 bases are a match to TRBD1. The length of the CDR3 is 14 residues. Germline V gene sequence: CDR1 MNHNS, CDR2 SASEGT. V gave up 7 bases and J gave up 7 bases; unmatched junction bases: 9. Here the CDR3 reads CASNRDRGKGEAFF. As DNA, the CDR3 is TGTGCCAGCAACCGGGACAGGGGAAAAGGTGAAGCTTTCTTT.

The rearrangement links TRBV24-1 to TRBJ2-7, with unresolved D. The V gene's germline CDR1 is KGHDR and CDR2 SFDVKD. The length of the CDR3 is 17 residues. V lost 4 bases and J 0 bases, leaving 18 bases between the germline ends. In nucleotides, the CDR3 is TGTGCCACCAGTGACCACAAAGACAATTTGAGCTCCTACGAGCAGTACTTC. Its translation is CATSDHKDNLSSYEQYF.

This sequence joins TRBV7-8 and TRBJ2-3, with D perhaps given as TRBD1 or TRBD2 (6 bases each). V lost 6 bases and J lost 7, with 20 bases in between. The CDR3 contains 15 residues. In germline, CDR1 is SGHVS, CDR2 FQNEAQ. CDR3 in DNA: TGTGCCAGCAGACCCGGGGGCCTCAGTGATAATACGCAGTATTTT. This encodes CASRPGGLSDNTQYF.

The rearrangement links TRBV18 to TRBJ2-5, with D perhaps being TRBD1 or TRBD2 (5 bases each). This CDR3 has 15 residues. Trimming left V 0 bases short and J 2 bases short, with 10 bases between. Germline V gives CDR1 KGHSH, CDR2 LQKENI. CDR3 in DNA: TGTGCCAGCTCACCACCGGGACGGATTCAAGAGACCCAGTACTTC. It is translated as CASSPPGRIQETQYF.

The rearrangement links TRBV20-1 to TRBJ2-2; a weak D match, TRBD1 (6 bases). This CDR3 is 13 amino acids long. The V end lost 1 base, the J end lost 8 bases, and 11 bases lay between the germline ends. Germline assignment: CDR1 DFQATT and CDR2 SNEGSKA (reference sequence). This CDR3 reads CSARGTAGGELFF. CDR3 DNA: TGCAGTGCTAGAGGGACAGCAGGGGGGGAGCTGTTTTTT.